These 31 T cell receptor beta chains were all obtained from the same sample, sequenced in a study of shared clonotypes between healthy human individuals. Measured with immunoSEQ multiplex PCR; TCRdb has only the in-frame clones, and not every one. The sample has roughly 1 million clones, approximately 80% seen once. Source material: memory CD4+ T cells from PBMCs. Subset meaning: CD45RA-negative fraction. Receptor source: a man aged 18 to 35 in good health. Some clones in this sample may be carry-over from other donors' samples.

The rearrangement links TRBV6-1 to TRBJ2-3; D is undetermined. The ends were cut back, 6 bases at V and 0 bases at J, with 13 bases in the middle. The germline V gene encodes CDR1 MNHNS and CDR2 SASEGT. The CDR3 spans 15 residues. The CDR3 DNA reads TGTGCCAGCAGCGATCGTTTAGCTAGCACAGATACGCAGTATTTT. This codes for CASSDRLASTDTQYF.

V is TRBV7-3 and J is TRBJ1-1, with D possibly matching TRBD1 (5 bases). CDR1 is SGHTA and CDR2 is FQGTGA in the germline V gene. CDR3 size: 14 residues. The ends were cut back, 2 bases at V and 4 bases at J, with 11 bases in the middle. For the CDR3, the DNA is TGTGCCAGCAGCTTAGGAGGGGTGGGCACTGAAGCTTTCTTT. Protein: CASSLGGVGTEAFF.

This chain uses TRBV20-1 with TRBJ2-7; D gene uncertain. Trimming cost V 6 bases and J 3 bases, with 9 bases left between them. This CDR3 is 11 amino acids long. Per germline, CDR1 DFQATT and CDR2 SNEGSKA (reference sequence). CDR3 DNA: TGCAGTGCCTGGGATGGCTACGAGCAGTACTTC. This codes for CSAWDGYEQYF.

Note on this clone: A much larger clone is a single base away; this may be a read error. The gene calls are TRBV2 and TRBJ1-5, with D unresolved. Germline V lookup: CDR1 SNHLY, CDR2 FYNNEI. This CDR3 has 12 residues. V dropped 5 bases and J dropped 3 bases, with 5 bases sitting between them. In DNA, the CDR3 is TGTGCCAGCAGTCCCGACAATCAGCCCCAGCATTTT. This gives the protein CASSPDNQPQHF.

This clone has just one count. V and J are TRBV5-1 and TRBJ1-1; 9 bases line up with TRBD1. V lost 4 bases and J lost 5; bases outside the gene matches: 9. This CDR3 comprises 15 residues. CDR1 SGHRS and CDR2 YFSETQ come from the germline V gene. The CDR3 nucleotides read TGCGCCAGCAGCGACGCAACAGGGGGCTTGACTGAAGCTTTCTTT. Its translation is CASSDATGGLTEAFF.

The V call is TRBV18, the J call TRBJ2-2; 11 positions agree with TRBD1. CDR1 is KGHSH and CDR2 is LQKENI in the germline V gene. V lost 0 bases, J lost 6 bases, and 0 bases stayed unmatched. CDR3 length equals 15 residues. CDR3 in amino acids: CASSPPGQGAGELFF. The CDR3 region has the DNA TGTGCCAGCTCACCACCGGGACAGGGGGCCGGGGAGCTGTTTTTT.

V usage is TRBV30 and J usage is TRBJ1-1; D unclear. V was trimmed by 1 base and J by 1 base, leaving 13 bases between them. Germline values: CDR1 GTSNPN, CDR2 SVGIG (reference sequence). The CDR3 runs 15 residues. CDR3 in DNA: TGTGCCTGGAGTGAGGCCCGCAACAGGAACACTGAAGCTTTCTTT. Protein product: CAWSEARNRNTEAFF.

This clone was counted a few times. The chain carries TRBV30 and TRBJ1-1; D unresolved. The germline gives CDR1 GTSNPN, CDR2 SVGIG (reference sequence). There are 12 residues in the CDR3. Trimming took off 3 bases at V and 7 bases at J, with 12 bases between the two ends. In DNA form, the CDR3 reads TGTGCCTGGAGCTTAAAGAGCGGTGAAGCTTTCTTT. Protein sequence: CAWSLKSGEAFF.

The rearrangement joins TRBV6-6 to TRBJ1-5, with 8 bases matching TRBD1. The CDR3 loop spans 16 amino acids. V shed 4 bases, J shed 2 bases, and the junction held 7 bases outside the gene matches. Germline V gene lookup returns CDR1 MNHNY and CDR2 SVGAGI (reference sequence). The CDR3 coding sequence is TGTGCCAGCAGTTCCCAGGGGGCGCGGGGCAATCAGCCCCAGCATTTT. Its translation is CASSSQGARGNQPQHF.

This chain uses TRBV7-9 with TRBJ2-3; the D is unclear. CDR1 is SEHNR and CDR2 is FQNEAQ in the germline V gene (reference sequence). CDR3 size: 15 residues. Trimming left V 0 bases short and J 2 bases short, with 9 bases between. The CDR3 sequence: CASSLAQAITDTQYF. The CDR3, as DNA: TGTGCCAGCAGCTTAGCCCAGGCTATCACAGATACGCAGTATTTT.

The V call is TRBV28, the J call TRBJ2-2, with 8 nucleotides matching TRBD2. This CDR3 region has 15 residues. CDR1 is MDHEN, CDR2 SYDVKM, per germline. Trimming took 8 bases from V and 3 from J; bases not matched to a gene: 8. CDR3 bases: TGTGCCAGCCGTGCGGGGGGTATGGACACCGGGGAGCTGTTTTTT. This encodes CASRAGGMDTGELFF. Complete variable domain (other parts from reference TRBV28 and TRBJ2-2): DVKVTQSSRYLVKRTGEKVFLECVQDMDHENMFWYRQDPGLGLRLIYFSYDVKMKEKGDIPEGYSVSREKKERFSLILESASTNQTSMYLCASRAGGMDTGELFFGEGSRLTVL.

The chain uses TRBV5-5 and TRBJ2-2; possible D gene TRBD2, 6 bases. The CDR3 loop spans 15 amino acids. Germline V gives CDR1 SGHKS, CDR2 YYEKEE (reference sequence). Trimming pared 4 bases from V and 2 bases from J, leaving 12 bases between. The CDR3 DNA is TGTGCCAGCAGCATTAGCGGAGTTAACACCGGGGAGCTGTTTTTT. Its translation is CASSISGVNTGELFF.

The CDR3 loop is CASSQTGGFSGNTIYF. In nucleotides, the CDR3 is TGTGCCAGCAGCCAGACAGGGGGATTCTCTGGAAACACCATATATTTT. The rearrangement uses TRBV11-2 and TRBJ1-3, with TRBD1 matching 9 bases. The CDR3 totals 16 residues. The germline CDR1 and CDR2 sequences are SGHAT and FQNNGV. Trimming took 5 bases from V and 0 from J; bases not matched to a gene: 5.

The chain links TRBV27 to TRBJ2-5, with D perhaps matching TRBD2 (5 bases). This CDR3 has 10 amino acids. Trimming stripped 8 bases from V and 8 bases from J, with 9 bases between. Germline assignment: CDR1 MNHEY and CDR2 SMNVEV (reference sequence). CDR3 coding DNA: TGTGCCAGCGGGGAGAGAACCCAGTACTTC. Translating gives CASGERTQYF.

The chain uses TRBV18 and TRBJ1-5, with D possibly TRBD1 on 5 matching bases. The CDR3 totals 14 residues. V gave up 4 bases and J gave up 3 bases, with 10 bases separating them. Germline V gene data show CDR1 as KGHSH and CDR2 as LQKENI. The CDR3 spells CASSLGTPNQPQHF. CDR3 DNA: TGTGCCAGCTCACTTGGGACCCCCAATCAGCCCCAGCATTTT.

The chain joins TRBV28 to TRBJ2-2, with D hard to call. The V gene's germline CDR1 is MDHEN and CDR2 SYDVKM. CDR3 size: 12 residues. V lost 8 bases, J lost 0 bases, and 4 bases lay in between. The CDR3 coding sequence is TGTGCCAGCCTAGCGAACACCGGGGAGCTGTTTTTT. The encoded protein is CASLANTGELFF.

The chain combines TRBV7-9 with TRBJ2-1, with 7 bases identical to TRBD2. The length of the CDR3 is 17 residues. The V segment lost 7 bases and the J segment 4 bases; nucleotides outside the gene matches: 16. Germline V CDR1 and CDR2: SEHNR, FQNEAQ (reference sequence). The CDR3 protein is CASTIKGLAVRYNEQFF. CDR3 sequence (DNA): TGTGCCAGCACCATAAAGGGGCTAGCGGTACGTTACAATGAGCAGTTCTTC.

V is TRBV19 and J is TRBJ1-2; 8 bases are shared with TRBD1. Looked up from germline, CDR1 is LNHDA and CDR2 is SQIVND (reference sequence). The CDR3 is 13 amino acids. Trimming cost V 4 bases and J 8 bases; bases outside gene matches: 6. The CDR3 is CASSTRTGRGYTF. As DNA, the CDR3 is TGTGCCAGTAGTACCCGGACAGGGAGAGGCTACACCTTC.

The J gene is TRBJ1-1, the V gene TRBV6-5, with D perhaps matching TRBD1 (5 bases). The CDR3 is 13 residues long. The ends were cut back, 0 bases at V and 4 bases at J, with 6 bases in the middle. CDR1 MNHEY and CDR2 SVGAGI come from the germline V gene. In DNA, the CDR3 is TGTGCCAGCAGTTACTCGGGGGGCACTGAAGCTTTCTTT. It specifies CASSYSGGTEAFF.

This chain connects TRBV5-1 to TRBJ2-3, with 9 nucleotides matching TRBD2. V was clipped by 0 bases and J by 4 bases; unmatched bases: 6. From germline, CDR1 is SGHRS and CDR2 YFSETQ. The length of the CDR3 is 16 residues. The CDR3 DNA reads as TGCGCCAGCAGCTTGGTGGGGACTAGCCTGGCAGATACGCAGTATTTT. This codes for CASSLVGTSLADTQYF.

The V gene is TRBV7-3, the J gene TRBJ2-1; D is unclear. Trimming removed 1 base from V and 2 bases from J, with 15 bases in between. This CDR3 has 17 amino acids. The germline gives CDR1 SGHTA, CDR2 FQGTGA. In DNA form, the CDR3 reads TGTGCCAGCAGCTTAAATTCTATGGGAAACGCCTACAATGAGCAGTTCTTC. Translation: CASSLNSMGNAYNEQFF.

On this clone: The identical CDR3 is also encoded by other nucleotide sequences in the sample. The chain has TRBV15 and TRBJ2-2, with 9 bases aligning to TRBD2. From germline, CDR1 is LNHNV and CDR2 YYDKDF (reference sequence). Unmatched junction bases numbered 0, after V lost 0 bases and J lost 1 base. The CDR3 sequence is 16 residues long. This chain's CDR3 is CATSRELAGNTGELFF. CDR3 nucleotides: TGTGCCACCAGCAGAGAACTAGCGGGGAACACCGGGGAGCTGTTTTTT.

The chain is built from TRBV18 and TRBJ1-2; TRBD1 aligns across 9 bases. From germline, CDR1 is KGHSH and CDR2 LQKENI. The CDR3 has 14 residues. V shed 4 bases and J 9 bases; nucleotides not matched to a gene: 9. The CDR3 region is CASSQTGTGLSYTF. CDR3 nucleotides: TGTGCCAGCTCACAAACCGGGACAGGGTTGAGCTACACCTTC.

The chain has TRBV5-1 and TRBJ1-1; D unresolved. Germline values: CDR1 SGHRS, CDR2 YFSETQ. Trimming removed 4 bases from V and 1 base from J, with 8 bases in between. The CDR3 extends over 13 amino acids. The CDR3 sequence: CASSGLTNTEAFF. The CDR3 coding sequence is TGCGCCAGCAGCGGATTAACGAACACTGAAGCTTTCTTT.

This clone has at least ten counts. For the CDR3, the DNA is TGTGCCAGCAATCTTCAGGGAGGAGGTGAAAAACTGTTTTTT. Translated: CASNLQGGGEKLFF. The chain has TRBV2 and TRBJ1-4; tentative D call: TRBD1 (5 bases). With 7 bases removed from V and 7 bases from J, the gap between germline ends came to 16 bases. This CDR3 comprises 14 residues. Germline CDR1 SNHLY, CDR2 FYNNEI. The complete variable domain, with remaining parts taken from reference TRBV2 and TRBJ1-4, reads EPEVTQTPSHQVTQMGQEVILRCVPISNHLYFYWYRQILGQKVEFLVSFYNNEISEKSEIFDDQFSVERPDGSNFTLKIRSTKLEDSAMYFCASNLQGGGEKLFFGSGTQLSVL.

In this sample, this clone turned up a few times. Additional DNA sequences in this sample encode the identical CDR3. The chain employs TRBV11-2 and TRBJ1-2, with D maybe TRBD1 (6 bases). The CDR3 covers 13 residues. The V gene's germline CDR1 is SGHAT and CDR2 FQNNGV. Trimming pared 3 bases from V and 5 bases from J, leaving 10 bases between. The CDR3 bases are TGTGCCAGCAGCTTCCGGGGGCTGTATGGCTACACCTTC. Its protein is CASSFRGLYGYTF.

The chain employs TRBV5-1 and TRBJ2-2, with unresolved D. Germline CDR1 reads SGHRS; CDR2 reads YFSETQ. This CDR3 contains 13 residues. Trimming cost V 4 bases and J 6 bases, with 10 bases left between them. The DNA for the CDR3 is TGCGCCAGCAGCAGAACAGATTCCGGGGAGCTGTTTTTT. Translated, it gives CASSRTDSGELFF.

The V call is TRBV10-1, the J call TRBJ2-7; 10 bases match TRBD1. This CDR3 spans 14 amino acids. V lost 4 bases and J lost 5; bases outside the gene matches: 5. Germline CDR1 is WNHNN and CDR2 is SYGVQD (reference sequence). The CDR3 sequence is CASSAGTGVNEQYF. The CDR3 region has the DNA TGCGCCAGCAGTGCTGGGACAGGGGTCAACGAGCAGTACTTC.

The rearrangement joins TRBV28 to TRBJ2-5; TRBD2 might be the D (6 bases). In germline, CDR1 is MDHEN, CDR2 SYDVKM. The germline V and J ends were trimmed by 6 bases and 7 bases, with 24 bases remaining between them. The CDR3 length is 16 residues. The CDR3 region is CASRLGGPLIARTQYF. For the CDR3, the DNA is TGTGCCAGCAGGCTGGGAGGACCGCTGATAGCAAGGACCCAGTACTTC.

CDR3 amino acids: CASSALGTSGGTDTQYF. CDR3 coding DNA: TGTGCCAGCAGTGCCCTTGGGACTAGCGGGGGCACAGATACGCAGTATTTT. The V gene is TRBV2, the J gene TRBJ2-3, with 13 bases that match TRBD2. Trimming at V came to 4 bases and at J to 1 base, leaving 5 bases not matched to a gene. Looked up from germline, CDR1 is SNHLY and CDR2 is FYNNEI. The CDR3 spans 17 residues. Full variable domain (rest looked up from reference TRBV2 and TRBJ2-3): EPEVTQTPSHQVTQMGQEVILRCVPISNHLYFYWYRQILGQKVEFLVSFYNNEISEKSEIFDDQFSVERPDGSNFTLKIRSTKLEDSAMYFCASSALGTSGGTDTQYFGPGTRLTVL.

This clone was counted a single time. This chain uses TRBV5-4 with TRBJ2-3, with a weak D call TRBD2 (5 bases). The V end lost 3 bases, the J end lost 0 bases, and 14 bases lay between the germline ends. The CDR3 runs to 16 residues. Looked up from germline, CDR1 is SGHNT and CDR2 is YYREEE (reference sequence). CDR3 DNA sequence: TGTGCCAGCAGCTCCGCTCAGCGGAGTAGCACAGATACGCAGTATTTT. This gives the protein CASSSAQRSSTDTQYF.